This paragraph covers one T cell receptor (beta chain) sequence. This receptor's antigen is unknown. A single base separates this from a much larger clone, so it may be a read error. The CDR3 has 17 amino acids, counting the end cysteine and phenylalanine. Only CDR3 DNA remains: 51 bases, in frame from the first base. Trimming leaves V shorter by 3 bases and J shorter by 1 base, with the junction holding 14 bases beyond the gene matches. The germline V gene (reference sequence) supplies CDR1 DFQATT and CDR2 SNEGSKA. Patients chosen for sequencing had shown expansion of CD8+CD57+ cells by flow cytometry. All patients had severe acquired aplastic anemia diagnosed by International Study of Aplastic Anemia and Agranulocytosis and Camitta criteria. At the time blood was sampled, none of the patients had received any therapy. In the study, sorted CD4+ and CD8+ blood T cells from patients with severe aplastic anemia and from healthy subjects underwent deep sequencing of TCR repertoires. Patients were enrolled in the USA under clinicaltrials.gov protocols 00001620, 01623167, 00001397, 00071045, 00081523 and 00961064. Ficoll-Paque density gradient centrifugation was used to isolate peripheral blood mononuclear cells. Before DNA was extracted, CD4+ and CD8+ T cells were sorted using either FACS or magnetic beads.

Profiling of TCR beta VDJ combinations and CDR3 sequences used genomic DNA as the template. TCR repertoire sequencing was run on an Illumina HiSeq 2000. In the source study's methods: TRBV/TRBJ rearrangement plots, CDR3 size and DJ length profiles, and Simpson's diversity index were used to assess repertoires. The most abundant DNA sequence in the deep sequencing data was defined as the immunodominant clone. CDR3 amino acid sequences were screened for sharing across subjects and were compared with published repertoires and the VDJdb database. The raw public reads went through TCRdb reprocessing: fastp at Q25, MiXCR clone calling, in-frame beta chains kept. A single entry per CDR3 protein holds the most common genes and DNA from its merged rows. Here the V and J calls rest on TCRdb's processing, not on the authors' analysis. Recorded for this sample are 250,000 or so distinct CDR3 sequences; approximately 50% of them occurred a single time. The biggest ten clones account for under 9% of the sample.

The data belong to a study of CD8+CD57+ T cells in acquired aplastic anemia (dated by TCRdb to the late 2010s). Some background on the complete study: A mean of about 3.2 ug of DNA, ranging from roughly 0.17 to 30 ug, was extracted from sorted CD4+ and CD8+ cells. A CD8+CD57+ expansion meant a frequency higher than the mean frequency seen in healthy subjects. Findings and caveats that apply to the study as a whole: About 28 CD8+ CDR3 sequences were found in both patients and controls but appeared to be highly expressed in patients and within the immunodominant clones of the patients. Patients and healthy controls showed no significant difference in CD8+ Simpson's diversity (P=0.060).

Sequences were obtained from sorted CD4+, CD8+, or CD8+CD57+ T cells (not recorded which) from PBMCs. The receptor chain draws on TRBV20-1 and TRBJ1-1, with 7 bases aligning to TRBD1. The clonotype originates from a human donor with aplastic anemia. The CDR3 is CSARRVEGQLQNTEAFF. The bases read TGCAGTGCTAGGAGGGTTGAGGGACAGCTACAGAACACTGAAGCTTTCTTT.